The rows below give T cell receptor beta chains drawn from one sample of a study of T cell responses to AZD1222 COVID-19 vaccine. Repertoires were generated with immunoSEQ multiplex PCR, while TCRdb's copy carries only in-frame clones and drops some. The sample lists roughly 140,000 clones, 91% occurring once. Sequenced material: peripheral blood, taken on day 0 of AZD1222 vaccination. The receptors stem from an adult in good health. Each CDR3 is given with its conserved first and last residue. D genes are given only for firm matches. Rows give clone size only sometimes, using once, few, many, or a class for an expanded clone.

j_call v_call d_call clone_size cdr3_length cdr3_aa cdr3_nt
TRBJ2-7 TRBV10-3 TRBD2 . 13 CAISEERDWEQYF TGTGCCATCAGCGAAGAGCGGGACTGGGAGCAGTACTTC
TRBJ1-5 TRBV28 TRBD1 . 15 CASRSGGLGNQPQHF TGTGCCAGCAGGTCAGGGGGGTTGGGCAATCAGCCCCAGCATTTT
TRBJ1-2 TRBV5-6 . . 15 CASSLANGRVSGYTF TGTGCCAGCAGCTTGGCCAACGGGCGGGTAAGCGGCTACACCTTC
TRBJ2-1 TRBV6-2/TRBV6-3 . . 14 CASSQVREYNEQFF TGTGCCAGCAGTCAGGTGAGGGAGTACAATGAGCAGTTCTTC
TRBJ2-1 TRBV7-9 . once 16 CASSLLGSRLSNEQFF TGTGCCAGCAGCTTGTTGGGTAGCCGCTTGAGCAATGAGCAGTTCTTC
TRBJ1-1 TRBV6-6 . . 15 CASSYTKSLGTEAFF TGTGCCAGCAGTTACACCAAGTCGTTGGGGACAGAAGCTTTCTTT
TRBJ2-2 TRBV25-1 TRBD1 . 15 CATQRGTGYNGELFF TGTGCCACCCAGAGAGGGACAGGGTATAACGGGGAGCTGTTTTTT
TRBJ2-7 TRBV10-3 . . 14 CAISERLASYEQYF TGTGCCATCAGTGAAAGGCTAGCATCCTACGAGCAGTACTTC
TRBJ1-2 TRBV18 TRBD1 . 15 CASSPPGQGADGYTF TGTGCCAGCTCACCACCGGGACAGGGGGCTGATGGCTACACCTTC
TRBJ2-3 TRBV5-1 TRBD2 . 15 CASSWGLVGTDTQYF TGCGCCAGCAGCTGGGGACTAGTGGGGACAGATACGCAGTATTTT
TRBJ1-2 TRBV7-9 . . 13 CASSRRVDYGYTF TGTGCCAGCAGCCGCAGGGTGGACTATGGCTACACCTTC
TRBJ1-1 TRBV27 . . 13 CASSPHKGTEAFF TGTGCCAGCAGTCCCCACAAAGGCACTGAAGCTTTCTTT
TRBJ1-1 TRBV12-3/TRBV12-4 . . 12 CASSLTGREAFF TGTGCCAGCAGTTTAACGGGCAGGGAAGCTTTCTTT
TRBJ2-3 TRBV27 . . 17 CASSLVGPFSSTDTQYF TGTGCCAGCAGTTTGGTGGGCCCGTTCTCCAGCACAGATACGCAGTATTTT
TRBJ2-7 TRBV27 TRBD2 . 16 CASSHGTSGSRYEQYF TGTGCCAGCAGTCACGGGACTAGCGGGAGTCGGTACGAGCAGTACTTC
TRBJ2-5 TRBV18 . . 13 CASSPGQKETQYF TGTGCCAGCTCACCGGGACAAAAAGAGACCCAGTACTTC
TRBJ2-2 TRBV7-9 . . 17 CASSSPGRGSNTGELFF TGTGCCAGCAGCTCCCCGGGACGGGGATCGAACACCGGGGAGCTGTTTTTT
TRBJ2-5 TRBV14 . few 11 CASSQGPSKYF TGTGCCAGCAGCCAAGGCCCTAGCAAGTACTTC
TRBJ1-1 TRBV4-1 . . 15 CASSQDRVGSTEAFF TGCGCCAGCAGCCAAGACAGGGTGGGTAGCACTGAAGCTTTCTTT
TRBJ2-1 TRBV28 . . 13 CASSPTGRIEQFF TGTGCCAGCAGTCCCACCGGGAGAATTGAGCAGTTCTTC
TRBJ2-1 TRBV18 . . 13 CASSPDTYNEQFF TGTGCCAGCTCACCAGATACCTACAATGAGCAGTTCTTC
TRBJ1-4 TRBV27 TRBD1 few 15 CASSLLQGADEKLFF TGTGCCAGCAGTTTGTTACAGGGGGCCGATGAAAAACTGTTTTTT
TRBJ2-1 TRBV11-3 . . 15 CASSSGGRTDNEQFF TGTGCCAGCAGCTCCGGGGGTCGGACAGACAATGAGCAGTTCTTC
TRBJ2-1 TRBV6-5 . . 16 CASSYIAGISYNEQFF TGTGCCAGCAGTTACATTGCGGGGATCTCCTACAATGAGCAGTTCTTC
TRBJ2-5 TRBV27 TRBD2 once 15 CASSFRAGGRETQYF TGTGCCAGCAGTTTCCGAGCGGGAGGGCGGGAGACCCAGTACTTC
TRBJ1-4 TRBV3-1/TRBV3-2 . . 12 CASSQDMEKLFF TGTGCCAGCAGCCAAGATATGGAAAAACTGTTTTTT